The rows below give T cell receptor beta chains drawn from one sample of a study of cytomegalovirus exposure and HLA in healthy donors. The table came from immunoSEQ multiplex PCR; TCRdb's copy has only in-frame clones and leaves some out. The table records about 170,000 clones, approximately 65% of them present only once. Sequencing input: PBMCs. The receptors come from a man aged 40-49 years in good health and CMV-seronegative. The CDR3 runs from the conserved cysteine through the conserved F or W. The order of the fields is V gene, J gene, clone size, D gene, CDR3 DNA, CDR3 protein. A D gene is named only where the DNA matches it firmly. Clone size appears in some rows only: once, few, many, or a class for an expanded clone.

v_gene: TRBV29-1
j_gene: TRBJ2-7
abundance: NA
d_gene: TRBD1
CDR3nt: TGCAGCGTTACAGGGGTTGCCTACGAGCAGTACTTC
CDR3aa: CSVTGVAYEQYF

v_gene: TRBV18
j_gene: TRBJ2-1
abundance: NA
d_gene: NA
CDR3nt: TGTGCCAGCTCACCAGGCGGGAACTCCTACAATGAGCAGTTCTTC
CDR3aa: CASSPGGNSYNEQFF

v_gene: TRBV5-1
j_gene: TRBJ1-2
abundance: NA
d_gene: NA
CDR3nt: TGCGCCAGCAGCTTGGGGGCCCCAGAGTATGGCTACACCTTC
CDR3aa: CASSLGAPEYGYTF

v_gene: TRBV4-1
j_gene: TRBJ2-7
abundance: NA
d_gene: NA
CDR3nt: TGCGCCAGCAGCCCACGCGGCTCCTACGAGCAGTACTTC
CDR3aa: CASSPRGSYEQYF

v_gene: TRBV30
j_gene: TRBJ1-6
abundance: NA
d_gene: NA
CDR3nt: TGTGCCTCCTCGGACTTTGTGGATTCACCCCTCCACTTT
CDR3aa: CASSDFVDSPLHF

v_gene: TRBV6-4
j_gene: TRBJ2-7
abundance: NA
d_gene: NA
CDR3nt: TGTGCCAGCAGGGCCCTCGCTTTGCCCAGCGGTCCCTACGAGCAGTACTTC
CDR3aa: CASRALALPSGPYEQYF

v_gene: TRBV7-2
j_gene: TRBJ1-1
abundance: NA
d_gene: NA
CDR3nt: TGTGCCAGCAGCTTTTCCCGGGGGGCGCACACTGAAGCTTTCTTT
CDR3aa: CASSFSRGAHTEAFF

v_gene: TRBV7-9
j_gene: TRBJ2-3
abundance: NA
d_gene: NA
CDR3nt: TGTGCCAGCAGCTTATCCGGAGATACGCAGTATTTT
CDR3aa: CASSLSGDTQYF

v_gene: TRBV5-4
j_gene: TRBJ2-5
abundance: NA
d_gene: NA
CDR3nt: TGTGCCAGCAGTCCCCGCGGACTGGGAGAGACCCAGTACTTC
CDR3aa: CASSPRGLGETQYF

v_gene: TRBV28
j_gene: TRBJ2-7
abundance: NA
d_gene: TRBD1
CDR3nt: TGTGCCAGCAGGCCAACAGGGGTCTCCTACGAGCAGTACTTC
CDR3aa: CASRPTGVSYEQYF

v_gene: TRBV11-2
j_gene: TRBJ2-3
abundance: NA
d_gene: NA
CDR3nt: TGTGCCAGCAGCTTATTAGGGTCAGGGACAGATACGCAGTATTTT
CDR3aa: CASSLLGSGTDTQYF

v_gene: TRBV4-1
j_gene: TRBJ2-7
abundance: few
d_gene: TRBD2
CDR3nt: TGCGCCAGCAGCCACAGGGATGGGACTAGCGGGAGCTCCTACGAGCAGTACTTC
CDR3aa: CASSHRDGTSGSSYEQYF

v_gene: TRBV7-9
j_gene: TRBJ2-7
abundance: NA
d_gene: NA
CDR3nt: TGTGCCAGCAGCTTCCCTCGGGGAGGCTCTACCTACGAGCAGTACTTC
CDR3aa: CASSFPRGGSTYEQYF

v_gene: TRBV7-6
j_gene: TRBJ2-5
abundance: NA
d_gene: TRBD2
CDR3nt: TGTGCCAGCAGCTTAGATACGACTAGCGGGGCCCAAGAGACCCAGTACTTC
CDR3aa: CASSLDTTSGAQETQYF

v_gene: TRBV28
j_gene: TRBJ1-1
abundance: NA
d_gene: NA
CDR3nt: TGTGCCAGCAGCCGCCGACATAACACTGAAGCTTTCTTT
CDR3aa: CASSRRHNTEAFF